This T cell receptor beta chain was recovered during a study of patients and donors after allogeneic stem cell transplantation. Trimming shortened V by 8 bases and J by 8 bases, and 9 bases separated the two germline ends. The CDR3 has 11 residues. TCRdb reprocessed the RT-PCR reads with MiXCR, giving one entry per CDR3 protein. The sample holds about 110,000 distinct CDR3 sequences, approximately 40% seen once. Sequencing was done on a sample of blood, either unsorted or a sorted T cell fraction (not recorded which). This TCR derives from a human donor who was either an allogeneic HSCT recipient or a stem cell or donor lymphocyte infusion donor (not recorded which). It is not recorded whose cells these are; they may come from a transplant donor. The J gene is TRBJ2-2, the V gene TRBV12-3 or TRBV12-4; perhaps TRBD2 as D (6 bases). In nucleotides, the CDR3 is TGTGCCAGCGGAGGGCAGGGGGAGCTGTTTTTT. Translating it yields CASGGQGELFF.